The entry that follows covers one TCR beta chain sequence. Its matching antigen is unknown. Sorted-subset replicate PCR reactions were performed with about 190 ng DNA, corresponding to 30,000 or so T cell genomes. Measured with immunoSEQ multiplex PCR; TCRdb has only the in-frame clones, and not every one. This sample has more than 2,000,000 clones, with around nine tenths found just once. The CDR3 has 13 amino acids. V gave up 8 bases and J gave up 5 bases, with 15 bases separating them. Germline V gene data show CDR1 as MNHEY and CDR2 as SVGAGI. The sample originates from a study of shared clonotypes between healthy human individuals. Study-wide points: It was expected that sequencing depth would affect clonotype sharing among donors. Researchers found naive subsets generally carried larger estimated richness than memory subsets. A small donor pool kept down the genetic and exposure-history diversity that was represented.

Sequencing input: naive CD4+ T cells sorted from blood. This sample's subset: CD45RA+ positively selected. The chain recombines TRBV6-5 with TRBJ1-1, with D possibly TRBD1 on 6 matching bases. The clonotype was recovered from a man aged 18 to 30 in good health. The CDR3 region has the DNA TGTGCCAGCGCTGACAGGCCAGGAACTGAAGCTTTCTTT. Encoded protein: CASADRPGTEAFF.